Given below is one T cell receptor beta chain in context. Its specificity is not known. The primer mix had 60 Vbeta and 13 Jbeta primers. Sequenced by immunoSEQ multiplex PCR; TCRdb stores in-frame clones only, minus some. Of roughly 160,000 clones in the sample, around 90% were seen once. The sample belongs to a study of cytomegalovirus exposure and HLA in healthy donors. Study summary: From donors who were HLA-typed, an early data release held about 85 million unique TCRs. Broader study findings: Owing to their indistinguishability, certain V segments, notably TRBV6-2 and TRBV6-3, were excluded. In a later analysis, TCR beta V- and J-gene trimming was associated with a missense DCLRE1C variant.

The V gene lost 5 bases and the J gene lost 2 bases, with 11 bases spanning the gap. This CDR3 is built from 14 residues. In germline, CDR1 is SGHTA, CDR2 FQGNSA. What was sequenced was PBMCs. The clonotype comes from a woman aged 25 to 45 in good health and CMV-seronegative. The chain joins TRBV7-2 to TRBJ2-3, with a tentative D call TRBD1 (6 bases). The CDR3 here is CASSPDSNTDTQYF. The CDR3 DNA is TGTGCCAGCAGCCCGGACAGCAACACAGATACGCAGTATTTT. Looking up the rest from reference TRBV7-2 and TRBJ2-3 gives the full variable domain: GAGVSQSPSNKVTEKGKDVELRCDPISGHTALYWYRQSLGQGLEFLIYFQGNSAPDKSGLPSDRFSAERTGGSVSTLTIQRTQQEDSAVYLCASSPDSNTDTQYFGPGTRLTVL.